The rows below give T cell receptor beta chains drawn from one sample of a study of T cell responses to AZD1222 COVID-19 vaccine. Profiled with immunoSEQ multiplex PCR; TCRdb holds only in-frame clones, not every one. Here the sample spans over 120,000 clones, roughly 85% being singletons. The material was peripheral blood, obtained on day 0 of AZD1222 vaccination. The receptors were sampled from an adult in good health. CDR3s leave out the opening cysteine and the closing phenylalanine or tryptophan. Fields, in order: V gene, J gene, CDR3 protein.

TRBV19	TRBJ2-3	ASSGPVPTGTLRGDTQY
TRBV5-1	TRBJ1-1	ASSYSGVNTEAF
TRBV4-2	TRBJ1-1	ASSQDQGSGTEAF
TRBV19	TRBJ1-5	ASQSLPGRGPQPQH
TRBV2	TRBJ2-7	ASSGGGEQY
TRBV6-5	TRBJ2-3	ASMYGRRGTQY
TRBV11-2	TRBJ2-7	ASSLGQGIYEQY
TRBV5-6	TRBJ2-7	ASGPLSGYEQY
TRBV6-5	TRBJ1-2	ASSPGTGVYGYT
TRBV7-6	TRBJ2-3	ASSLSLRTDTQY
TRBV3-1/TRBV3-2	TRBJ2-5	ASSQAPWGRGETQY
TRBV19	TRBJ2-5	ASSMTGGRETQY
TRBV4-2	TRBJ2-5	ASSQETGQETQY
TRBV18	TRBJ1-1	ASTQRPGLMNTEAF
TRBV27	TRBJ2-7	ASSLLAPGNEQY
TRBV7-6	TRBJ2-1	ASSLATYNEQF
TRBV5-1	TRBJ2-3	ASSLVPSSDTQY
TRBV4-1	TRBJ1-2	ASSQGPEVGGAYGYT
TRBV23-1	TRBJ1-6	ATHAGPPNNSPLH
TRBV7-2	TRBJ1-1	ASSLVPRNTEAF
TRBV9	TRBJ1-1	ASSVGPNTEAF
TRBV12-5	TRBJ2-7	ASGYGHYEQY
TRBV5-1	TRBJ1-2	ASTPSPGPGYT
TRBV4-2	TRBJ2-7	ASSQEGSGYYEQY
TRBV6-6	TRBJ1-6	ASSPPGQGNNSPLH
TRBV28	TRBJ1-1	ASSPRPTWGNTEAF
TRBV4-1	TRBJ2-4	ASSQESDVASAQNIQY
TRBV5-6	TRBJ1-1	ASSLETGNTEAF
TRBV18	TRBJ1-1	ASSSTQGNTEAF
TRBV6-6	TRBJ1-1	ASTFGQVNTEAF
TRBV9	TRBJ2-7	ASSVGRGGRNEQY
TRBV4-2	TRBJ2-4	ASSQEPTGAPGNIQY
TRBV7-8	TRBJ2-7	ASSPGTSGSNEQY
TRBV30	TRBJ2-4	AWSRQGVDIQY
TRBV19	TRBJ1-1	ASSISTLNTEAF
TRBV20-1	TRBJ1-2	SCVGNYGYT
TRBV3-1/TRBV3-2	TRBJ1-1	ATGQGRFTEAF
TRBV19	TRBJ2-7	ASSTRRGDEQY
TRBV29-1	TRBJ2-7	SVVDPAAAYEQY
TRBV27	TRBJ1-6	ASSPDRATSPLH
TRBV7-8	TRBJ2-7	ASSLARDGPYEQY
TRBV10-1	TRBJ1-5	ASSMGPTQPQH
TRBV29-1	TRBJ2-5	SVAGSLISGYQETQY
TRBV24-1	TRBJ2-3	ATSSEEPGTDTQY
TRBV9	TRBJ1-6	ASSGRTSNSPLH
TRBV7-9	TRBJ2-1	ASSLDFNTNHEQF
TRBV27	TRBJ1-1	ASSLKRRPHTEAF
TRBV4-2	TRBJ1-6	ASSQPQGNSPLH